Below, 7 T cell receptor beta chains from the same sample are listed, as sequenced in a study of a mutant IDH1 vaccine in newly diagnosed glioma. These receptors' antigens are unknown. As to time point: week 11, during vaccination. The investigators gave 300 ug of mutant IDH1 20-mer peptide in each vaccine dose, together with topical imiquimod. The repertoire was sequenced with immunoSEQ multiplex PCR; TCRdb's copy has only in-frame clones and lacks some. Of some 64,000 clones listed, roughly 83% are singletons. The sequencing here drew on PBMCs, taken from a glioma patient whose treatment included an IDH1 peptide vaccine. These receptors originate from a woman aged 50 to 60 with glioma.

The V call is TRBV5-6, the J call TRBJ1-2, with D possibly TRBD1 on 5 matching bases. V shed 5 bases and J shed 2 bases, with 13 bases lying between them. CDR1 SGHDT and CDR2 YYEEEE come from the germline V gene. The CDR3 sequence is 14 residues long. The CDR3 protein is CASRRGTMNYGYTF. CDR3 nucleotide sequence: TGTGCCAGCAGGCGCGGGACGATGAACTATGGCTACACCTTC.

A single count supports this clone. The J gene is TRBJ2-5, the V gene TRBV29-1, with 9 bases aligning to TRBD2. Looked up from germline, CDR1 is SQVTM and CDR2 is ANQGSEA. CDR3 length: 11 amino acids. In DNA form, the CDR3 reads TGCGGAGCGGGGGGTGAGGAGACCCAGTACTTC. Encoded protein: CGAGGEETQYF. Filled out from reference TRBV29-1 and TRBJ2-5, the complete variable domain reads SAVISQKPSRDICQRGTSLTIQCQVDSQVTMMFWYRQQPGQSLTLIATANQGSEATYESGFVIDKFPISRPNLTFSTLTVSNMSPEDSSIYLCGAGGEETQYFGPGTRLLVL.

The genes are TRBV5-1 and TRBJ2-6; D call uncertain. Deletions cut 5 bases from V and 1 base from J, with 13 bases between. The CDR3 loop spans 16 amino acids. The germline gives CDR1 SGHRS, CDR2 YFSETQ. The CDR3: CASSELFGSGANVLTF. The CDR3 DNA is TGCGCCAGCAGTGAATTATTTGGTTCTGGGGCCAACGTCCTGACTTTC.

This clone was picked up a small number of times. The genes are TRBV19 and TRBJ1-6, with a possible D match to TRBD1 (6 bases). Trimming removed 10 bases from V and 1 base from J, with 14 bases in between. The CDR3 spans 15 residues. The germline V gene encodes CDR1 LNHDA and CDR2 SQIVND (reference sequence). The CDR3 nucleotides read TGTGCCACCGAAGCAGGGGATTCCTATAATTCACCCCTCCACTTT. Protein sequence: CATEAGDSYNSPLHF.

This chain links TRBV19 with TRBJ1-1, with D tentatively TRBD1 (5 bases). This CDR3 comprises 13 residues. Trimming stripped 0 bases from V and 10 bases from J, with 12 bases between. Germline V lookup: CDR1 LNHDA, CDR2 SQIVND (reference sequence). This CDR3 reads CASSIERKGTAFF. The CDR3, as DNA: TGTGCCAGTAGTATAGAGAGGAAGGGGACAGCTTTCTTT.

Only one count was recorded for this clone. This sequence joins TRBV9 and TRBJ1-5, with a tentative D call TRBD1 (5 bases). There are 14 residues in the CDR3. Germline loops: CDR1 SGDLS, CDR2 YYNGEE. V gave up 3 bases and J gave up 3 bases, with 10 bases separating them. The CDR3 is CASSATGNNQPQHF. The CDR3 region has the DNA TGTGCCAGCAGCGCCACAGGTAACAATCAGCCCCAGCATTTT.

This clone was counted a few times. The chain has TRBV4-3 and TRBJ2-5, with D possibly matching TRBD1 (7 bases). Trimming left V 0 bases short and J 5 bases short, with 16 bases between. The germline V gene has CDR1 LGHNA and CDR2 YSLEER. CDR3 length equals 16 residues. The CDR3 region is CASSQDPQGGGETQYF. CDR3 nucleotides: TGCGCCAGCAGCCAAGACCCCCAGGGGGGCGGTGAGACCCAGTACTTC.